These 2 T cell receptor gamma chains were sequenced from one sample in a study of Vδ1+ human thymocytes. Study-wide results and limits: In the thymus, TRG and TRD repertoires looked highly polyclonal with Gaussian CDR3 lengths.

The template was reverse-transcribed extracted RNA. CDR3 amplicons came from multiplex PCR with pooled V-gene forward and constant-region reverse primers. TCRdb re-called the multiplex PCR reads with CATT. The sample lists 25,000 to 35,000 gamma-chain clones; roughly 20% were seen once. Their target antigens are unknown. Input material: Vdelta1+ gamma-delta thymocytes from the thymus. Subset in this sample: FACS-sorted CD3+ TCRalphabeta- TCRVdelta1+ TCRVdelta2- thymocytes. The origin of the receptors is a boy under two years old who had congenital heart surgery.

This chain links TRGV4 with TRGJ1 or TRGJ2. The CDR3 contains 15 residues. The germline V gene encodes CDR1 EGSTGY and CDR2 YDSYTSSV. V was pared by 0 bases and J by 0 bases, with 5 bases of the junction left unmatched. Here the CDR3 reads CATWDGRPNYYKKLF. The CDR3 nucleotides read TGTGCCACCTGGGATGGGCGGCCGAATTATTATAAGAAACTCTTT.

As to this clone: A read error is possible here, since a much larger clone lies one base away. Other DNA sequences in this sample translate to the same CDR3. The gene calls are TRGV4 and TRGJ1 or TRGJ2. Trimming cost V 2 bases and J 0 bases; bases outside gene matches: 4. Germline V gene sequence: CDR1 EGSTGY, CDR2 YDSYTSSV. This CDR3 spans 14 amino acids. CDR3 amino acids: CATWDVPNYYKKLF. The CDR3 region has the DNA TGTGCCACCTGGGATGTGCCGAATTATTATAAGAAACTCTTT.